The 8 T cell receptor beta chains listed next were all sequenced from one sample in a study of cytomegalovirus exposure and HLA in healthy donors. In the PCR, 60 Vbeta and 13 Jbeta primers were used. Some clones are missing from TCRdb's copy, which holds only in-frame ones; the method was immunoSEQ multiplex PCR. This table holds about 160,000 clones, 86% found once. The sample was PBMCs. The receptor set was obtained from a woman between 18 and 30 years old in good health and CMV-seronegative.

V gene TRBV27 combines with J gene TRBJ1-1; weak D call: TRBD1 (5 bases). Looked up from germline, CDR1 is MNHEY and CDR2 is SMNVEV (reference sequence). The CDR3 totals 13 residues. V was shortened by 6 bases and J by 4 bases, with 12 bases between the two germline ends. The chain's CDR3 is CASSRVGGTEAFF. The CDR3, as DNA: TGTGCCAGCAGCAGGGTGGGGGGCACTGAAGCTTTCTTT.

The chain is built from TRBV2 and TRBJ2-1; TRBD2 aligns across 16 bases. Germline V gene lookup returns CDR1 SNHLY and CDR2 FYNNEI. CDR3 length: 19 residues. V lost 4 bases, J lost 0 bases, and 6 bases stayed unmatched. The CDR3 nucleotides read TGTGCCAGCAGTGGCGTCGGGACTAGCGGGAGGGCCTCCTACAATGAGCAGTTCTTC. It codes for CASSGVGTSGRASYNEQFF.

The CDR3 DNA sequence: TGTGCCAGCAGCGGACAGGGGGGGCACACCGGGGAGCTGTTTTTT. It is translated as CASSGQGGHTGELFF. The chain employs TRBV7-3 and TRBJ2-2; the match to TRBD1 covers 10 bases. V lost 5 bases and J lost 3; bases outside the gene matches: 3. CDR1 and CDR2 from the germline V gene are SGHTA and FQGTGA. The CDR3 has 15 residues.

Turning to this clone: No conserved phenylalanine or tryptophan is present at the end of the CDR3, so a read error is the likely explanation. This chain links TRBV15 with TRBJ2-7, with D maybe TRBD2 (5 bases). Deletions cut 4 bases from V and 3 bases from J, with 7 bases between. The germline CDR1 and CDR2 sequences are LNHNV and YYDKDF (reference sequence). The CDR3 sequence is 12 residues long. The CDR3: CATSTGGYEQYL. CDR3 DNA sequence: TGTGCCACCAGCACCGGAGGCTACGAGCAGTACCTC.

This chain connects TRBV7-9 to TRBJ1-4; 7 positions match TRBD1. CDR1 and CDR2 (germline): SEHNR, FQNEAQ (reference sequence). V dropped 1 base and J dropped 7; count of bases not matched to a gene: 6. There are 15 residues in the CDR3. The DNA of the CDR3 is TGTGCCAGCAGCTTAGGTCTACCAGGGGGTGAAAAACTGTTTTTT. Amino acids: CASSLGLPGGEKLFF.

Turning to this clone: Other DNA sequences in this sample translate to the same CDR3. The rearrangement joins TRBV6-5 to TRBJ1-3; D ambiguous. Germline assignment: CDR1 MNHEY and CDR2 SVGAGI. The CDR3 spans 15 residues. Deletions cut 0 bases from V and 1 base from J, with 7 bases between. The CDR3 DNA sequence: TGTGCCAGCAGTTACTCAACGGGTTCTGGAAACACCATATATTTT. Translation gives CASSYSTGSGNTIYF.

This clone was observed once. The gene calls are TRBV19 and TRBJ1-6; a possible D gene is TRBD1 (5 bases). The CDR3 runs to 15 residues. Germline values: CDR1 LNHDA, CDR2 SQIVND (reference sequence). V was shortened by 7 bases and J by 3 bases, with 13 bases between the two germline ends. DNA of the CDR3: TGTGCCAGTATCGCCGCGGGGGACTATAATTCACCCCTCCACTTT. This translates into CASIAAGDYNSPLHF. The full variable domain, its missing parts supplied by reference TRBV19 and TRBJ1-6, is DGGITQSPKYLFRKEGQNVTLSCEQNLNHDAMYWYRQDPGQGLRLIYYSQIVNDFQKGDIAEGYSVSREKKESFPLTVTSAQKNPTAFYLCASIAAGDYNSPLHFGNGTRLTVT.

CDR3 loop: CASSQGVDTQYF. CDR3 DNA: TGTGCCAGCTCACAGGGGGTGGATACGCAGTATTTT. The chain carries TRBV18 and TRBJ2-3, with D possibly TRBD1 on 6 matching bases. The CDR3 runs 12 residues. Germline CDR1 reads KGHSH; CDR2 reads LQKENI. The V gene lost 4 bases and the J gene lost 6 bases, with 8 bases spanning the gap.